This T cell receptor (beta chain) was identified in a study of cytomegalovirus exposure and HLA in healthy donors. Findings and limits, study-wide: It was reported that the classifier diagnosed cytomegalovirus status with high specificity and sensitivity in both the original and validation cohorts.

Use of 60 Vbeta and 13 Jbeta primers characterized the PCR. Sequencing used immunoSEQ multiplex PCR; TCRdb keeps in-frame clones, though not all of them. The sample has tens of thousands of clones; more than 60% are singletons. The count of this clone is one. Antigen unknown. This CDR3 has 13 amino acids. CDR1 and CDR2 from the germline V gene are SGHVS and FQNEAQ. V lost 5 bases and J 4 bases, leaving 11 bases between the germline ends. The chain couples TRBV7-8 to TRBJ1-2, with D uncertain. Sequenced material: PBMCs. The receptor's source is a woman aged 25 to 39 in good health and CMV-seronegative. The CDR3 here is CASSQDGLYGYTF. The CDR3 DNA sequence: TGTGCCAGCAGCCAAGACGGACTCTATGGCTACACCTTC.